This TCR beta chain was recorded in a study of cytomegalovirus exposure and HLA in healthy donors (TCRdb year 2017). Looking at the study overall: According to an earlier analysis of 587 of the donors, some 170 million T cells yielded some 120 million unique TCR beta sequences and about 300 Gb of sequence data. About 300 gigabases of sequencing data and around 85 million unique TCR sequences made up an early release that covered under 750 HLA-typed donors. The genetic ancestry cluster associated with self-reported Caucasian donors included over 80% of the roughly 400 genotyped donors. The study aimed to test whether signatures of past pathogen exposure could be identified by cataloging public T cell receptors. The study used immunosequencing to profile the T cell repertoires of under 700 subjects and linked those repertoires to cytomegalovirus serostatus. Along with the roughly 700-subject first cohort, a separate validation cohort of approximately 110 different subjects was used. To predict cytomegalovirus infection status, the study brought together high-throughput TCR immunosequencing, statistical association of individual TCRs with disease status, and machine learning. A later analysis re-analyzed previously published TCR beta repertoires from 550 to 700 donors and added high-resolution HLA genotyping to study TCR occurrence patterns. Rather than using new phenotypic data, the later analysis identified candidate immune exposures from TCR beta sequences and from how often those sequences occurred across donors. An earlier analysis of some 600 of the donors applied high-throughput TCR beta sequencing to assess whether each TCR beta V gene segment acted as functional or pseudogenic. Donor age, sex, ethnicity and CMV serostatus were compiled together with the repertoire data. A later genetic analysis used genome-wide SNP genotypes for about 55% of the 666 donors, treating that subset as a discovery cohort. Every repertoire in the discovery cohort had been generated on one and the same sequencing platform. HLA typing covered class I and class II loci at four-digit resolution. The number of donors typed differed by locus, with about 620-630 for A, B, C, DRB1 and DQB1, 522 for DQA1, 600 to 610 for DPA1, and approximately 470 for DPB1. A handful of DR-DQ haplotypes were handled as single units for association and clustering because linkage in the cohort was strong. On average, about 200,000 unique TCR beta nucleotide sequences were sequenced per donor among 398 genotyped donors of the cohort, with roughly 18% of those sequences being non-productive. Results and caveats for the whole study, not just this receptor: According to a later genetic analysis, donors in an Asian-associated ancestry cluster had fewer N-insertions in productive TCRs than the approximately 710-donor mean. Cytomegalovirus status was reported to be diagnosed by the classifier with high specificity and sensitivity in both the original and validation cohorts. A further reported finding was that TCR beta sequences accurately predicted the HLA-A and HLA-B alleles for most subjects in the first cohort. The only immune exposure information available for the cohort was CMV serostatus. The earlier analysis of a few hundred of the donors excluded over 15 rarely observed V segments, including chromosome 9 orphons, because counts were too low. In a later analysis, most CMV-associated TCR beta chains were found to appear HLA-restricted, with HLA associations seemingly driven largely by CMV exposure. Strong co-occurrence of HLA alleles, especially DR and DQ, made assigning TCR associations to individual alleles difficult. A later analysis found that TCR association rates varied across HLA loci, with DRB1 alleles showing the most associated TCRs and HLA-C alleles the fewest. A later genetic analysis associated a missense DCLRE1C variant with V-gene and J-gene trimming of TCR beta chains, and an independent cohort replicated the association. Because the 87-base-pair reads could not distinguish some IMGT-functional V segments, including TRBV6-2 and TRBV6-3, those segments were excluded. In a later analysis, 15,000 to 20,000 TCR beta sequences were associated with specific HLA alleles at a false discovery rate of 0.05. The sequencing pipeline was judged likely to have produced a cluster of highly shared sequence variants as a technical artifact. It was suggested by the authors that the approach could potentially be generalized to other disease states and immunological phenotypes. Because some donors lacked HLA typing at each locus, the association tests relied only on the typed subset. Roughly uniform sequencing depth across donors was assumed in presence/absence analyses, although this assumption may not hold. According to a later analysis, parvovirus B19, influenza, CMV and Epstein-Barr virus appeared linked to several top co-occurrence clusters. Broadly in line with IMGT annotations, most TCR beta V segments showed up in productive rearrangements about 87% or about 30% of the time in an earlier analysis of 587 of the donors. This cohort had only TCR beta chains sequenced, and the lack of alpha or paired-chain data limited which features could be detected. In a later analysis, HLA-associated TCR beta chains were found to be more clonally expanded and to have lower generation probabilities than equally common non-associated chains. In vitro tests confirmed that a few of the cytomegalovirus-associated TCR beta chains recognize cytomegalovirus antigens. Most TCR sequences were observed very rarely across donors, whereas some public TCRs were present in many individuals. The study gave a list of about 170 TCR beta chains associated with cytomegalovirus. Linkage disequilibrium might explain the correlated functional status among segregating V segments, but an unknown experimental factor could not be excluded.

The library was made by the immunoSEQ multiplex PCR assay. For the multiplex PCR, a mixture combining 60 forward primers for TCR Vbeta segments and 13 reverse primers for TCR Jbeta segments was used. The CDR3 region of rearranged TCR beta genes was amplified from genomic DNA with a multiplex PCR assay. Amplified TCR beta libraries were sequenced as 87-base-pair reads on the Illumina HiSeq System. Under the source paper's analysis protocol: A later analysis counted about 80 million unique TCR beta chains across the 550 to 800 repertoires, and some 11 million of these chains were shared by at least two donors. Raw reads were error-corrected and collapsed into unique sequences with a nearest-neighbor algorithm that merged closely related sequences to remove PCR and sequencing errors. CDR3 sequences were aligned to IMGT reference sequences to assign V, D and J gene segments. For a sequence to be retained, a match of at least six nucleotides to both a V gene segment and a J gene segment was required. A rearrangement counted as productive if the CDR3 had no stop codons and remained in frame with V and J, and every other rearrangement counted as non-productive. CDR3 was defined by IMGT convention, running from the second conserved V-encoded cysteine to the conserved J-encoded phenylalanine. The earlier analysis of fewer than 700 of the donors excluded sequences that lacked an unambiguous match to a single V gene segment. In an earlier analysis of approximately 500 of the donors, a V segment was called functional when productive rearrangements were above 56.7%, and segregating when the standard deviation between donors exceeded 5%. A statistical classification framework was developed to diagnose cytomegalovirus status using the catalog of TCR beta chain sequences. In a later analysis, V and J genes were assigned by comparing TCR nucleotide sequences against IMGT/GENE-DB human TR gene sequences. The TCRdist pipeline was used in a later analysis to assign CDR3 sequences and most-parsimonious VDJ recombination scenarios. In a later analysis, each TCR beta chain was defined by its CDR3 amino acid sequence together with its V-gene family, and reads lacking a unique V-gene family were excluded. In a later analysis, 450 to 600 highly shared, low-generation-probability nucleotide sequences were removed to address suspected cross-contamination and a sequencing artifact. In a later analysis, a clonal expansion index was calculated for each public chain from normalized within-repertoire ranks of inferred template counts. Generation probabilities in a later analysis came from a VDJ recombination model fitted to out-of-frame rearrangements, and those results were checked against IGoR. In a later analysis, TCR-TCR, TCR-HLA and TCR-CMV co-occurrence was scored with hypergeometric tests, and a repertoire-size bias correction was applied to TCR pairs. In a later analysis, false discovery rates were estimated by permuting HLA or CMV assignments 20 times. A later analysis grouped co-occurring TCRs with DBSCAN, adding TCRdist sequence similarity when clustering within HLA-allele-positive subsets. Repertoires with fewer than 30,000 or more than 120,000 public chains, plus five repertoires with anomalous nucleotide sharing, were excluded from co-occurrence clustering. TCRdb carries this immuneACCESS record with in-frame sequences only. Its versions omit some clonotypes, under half of them owing to an unresolved V gene in the studies checked, with the rest unexplained. Clone size and V and J calls were adopted from that table, with D and trimming inferred from the DNA. The sample table contains approximately 190,000 clones; only one count was recorded for more than 70% of them. In total, the top ten clones hold about 1.8% of the sample.

From the cysteine through the phenylalanine, the CDR3 covers 15 amino acids. Only the CDR3 DNA is retained, 45 bases long and in frame from the first base. Trimming leaves V shorter by 5 bases and J shorter by 4 bases, with the junction holding 2 bases beyond the gene matches. CDR1 and CDR2 are drawn from the germline V gene: MNHEY, SVGAGI. The cohort was made up of about 670 healthy bone marrow donors. At the time of sampling, every cohort member was nominally healthy, though immune exposures that went unrecorded were likely present. The donor was CMV seropositive and was included in the group of around 300 seropositive cohort members. A peripheral blood sample was provided by each donor, and peripheral blood mononuclear cells were used for TCR beta sequencing. The Qiagen DNeasy Blood Extraction Kit was used to extract genomic DNA from the blood cell samples. Turning to this clone: No cognate antigen has been identified for it. No quality values exist for individual bases; no much larger clone is one base distant.

The chain links TRBV6-5 with TRBJ2-2, and TRBD2 aligns with 12 junction nucleotides. This TCR was sampled from a man aged 40-49 years in good health and CMV-seropositive. The specimen was PBMCs. The CDR3: CASSLAGGVTGELFF. The DNA reads as follows: TGTGCCAGCAGTCTAGCGGGAGGGGTCACCGGGGAGCTGTTTTTT.